The source of this T cell receptor (beta chain) is a study of blood T cell repertoires in COVID-19. The wider study: The origin of the acute and convalescent COVID-19 samples was the United States, Italy and Spain.

Authors' processing steps: It was from reference gene primer amplification that nucleated cell counts were estimated. Clones were sequenced by immunoSEQ multiplex PCR, and TCRdb holds only the in-frame ones, with some missing. The DNA was the basis for D and trimming; V, J and clone size are from that table. The table has 170,000 or so clones, about 80% seen once. V was clipped by 4 bases and J by 5 bases; unmatched bases: 5. The germline V gene encodes CDR1 LNHDA and CDR2 SQIVND (reference sequence). This CDR3 spans 15 amino acids. The sequenced sample consisted of peripheral blood. The chain carries TRBV19 and TRBJ2-5; 12 nucleotides line up with TRBD2. The clonotype comes from a human donor in a cohort sampled during active COVID-19. This CDR3 is CASSTSGGAGETQYF. CDR3 sequence (DNA): TGTGCCAGTAGTACTAGCGGGGGGGCCGGGGAGACCCAGTACTTC.